These 25 T cell receptor beta chains were all obtained from the same sample, sequenced in a study of PD-L1 blockade in urothelial cancer. Libraries were prepared by immunoSEQ multiplex PCR; TCRdb keeps only in-frame clonotypes and omits some of them. The sample lists under 55,000 clones; around 80% were seen once. Time point: peripheral blood 6 weeks after treatment start. The sample in question was PBMCs, obtained around atezolizumab (anti-PD-L1) treatment. The receptors here all came from a man aged 60 to 69 with urothelial cancer.

The chain couples TRBV6-5 to TRBJ2-1; D gene uncertain. With 8 bases removed from V and 0 bases from J, the gap between germline ends came to 8 bases. Per germline, CDR1 MNHEY and CDR2 SVGAGI. The CDR3 covers 13 residues. Written as DNA, the CDR3 is TGTGCCAGCCGCTGGAGCTCCTACAATGAGCAGTTCTTC. It specifies CASRWSSYNEQFF.

This chain connects TRBV9 to TRBJ2-3; the match to TRBD1 covers 9 bases. Germline V lookup: CDR1 SGDLS, CDR2 YYNGEE. The CDR3 is 15 residues long. V lost 0 bases to trimming and J lost 13 bases; unmatched junction nucleotides: 12. CDR3 loop: CASSVGSRPGQGEYF. CDR3 DNA sequence: TGTGCCAGCAGCGTAGGTAGTAGACCGGGACAGGGCGAGTATTTT. The full variable domain, rest sourced from reference TRBV9 and TRBJ2-3, is DSGVTQTPKHLITATGQRVTLRCSPRSGDLSVYWYQQSLDQGLQFLIQYYNGEERAKGNILERFSAQQFPDLHSELNLSSLELGDSALYFCASSVGSRPGQGEYFGPGTRLTVL.

This clone was counted once. The V gene is TRBV28, the J gene TRBJ2-1, with 7 bases lining up with TRBD2. Trimming took 4 bases from V and 0 from J; bases not matched to a gene: 3. Germline CDR1 MDHEN, CDR2 SYDVKM. The length of the CDR3 is 15 residues. For the CDR3, the DNA is TGTGCCAGCAGTTCTGGCGGGAGCTCCTACAATGAGCAGTTCTTC. Translating gives CASSSGGSSYNEQFF.

V usage is TRBV6-6 and J usage is TRBJ1-6, with a tentative D call TRBD1 (5 bases). Per the germline V gene, CDR1 is MNHNY and CDR2 is SVGAGI (reference sequence). The CDR3 has 14 residues. V lost 2 bases and J 8 bases, leaving 10 bases between the germline ends. The CDR3 sequence is CASSYKGEDSPLHF. As DNA, the CDR3 is TGTGCCAGCAGTTACAAAGGGGAGGATTCACCCCTCCACTTT.

The J gene is TRBJ2-4, the V gene TRBV5-8, with D possibly TRBD2 on 5 matching bases. Per germline, CDR1 SGHTS and CDR2 YDEGEE. The CDR3 runs 15 residues. V was pared by 5 bases and J by 7 bases, with 19 bases between. The CDR3 protein is CASRRRGSQTNIQYF. Here the CDR3 DNA reads TGTGCCAGCAGGCGGAGAGGGTCCCAGACCAACATTCAGTACTTC. The full variable domain, its missing parts supplied by reference TRBV5-8 and TRBJ2-4, is EAGVTQSPTHLIKTRGQQATLRCSPISGHTSVYWYQQALGLGLQFLLWYDEGEERNRGNFPPRFSGRQFPNYSSELNVNALELEDSALYLCASRRRGSQTNIQYFGAGTRLSVL.

This clone was picked up a small number of times. Other DNA sequences within the sample encode an identical CDR3. The J gene is TRBJ2-5, the V gene TRBV5-1; D is ambiguous. CDR1 SGHRS and CDR2 YFSETQ come from the germline V gene. Between the trimmed V and J ends, which lost 4 bases and 2 bases, there was a span of 9 bases. The CDR3 consists of 13 residues. CDR3 sequence (DNA): TGCGCCAGCAGCCTACTTCCTCAAGAGACCCAGTACTTC. Translating it yields CASSLLPQETQYF.

This clone was counted a single time. The V gene is TRBV5-1, the J gene TRBJ2-2; tentatively, D is TRBD2 (5 bases). Trimming stripped 6 bases from V and 1 base from J, with 10 bases between. Germline CDR1 and CDR2: SGHRS and YFSETQ. The CDR3 runs 14 residues. The CDR3 here is CASKSRENTGELFF. DNA for the CDR3: TGCGCCAGCAAGTCGAGGGAGAACACCGGGGAGCTGTTTTTT.

The CDR3, as DNA: TGTGCCAGCAGTCATTTACTGGGACTAGCGGACACAGATACGCAGTATTTT. Translating it yields CASSHLLGLADTDTQYF. The V gene is TRBV27, the J gene TRBJ2-3; 11 bases fit TRBD2. Germline trimming cut 5 bases from V and 2 bases from J; bases unmatched to any gene: 9. Germline CDR1 MNHEY, CDR2 SMNVEV (reference sequence). The CDR3 extends over 17 amino acids.

The gene calls are TRBV7-2 and TRBJ2-3; D is ambiguous. Trimming left V 2 bases short and J 1 base short, with 10 bases between. Germline values: CDR1 SGHTA, CDR2 FQGNSA. The CDR3 covers 15 residues. CDR3 sequence (DNA): TGTGCCAGCAGCTTAAGAGAGATCGGCACAGATACGCAGTATTTT. Its translation: CASSLREIGTDTQYF.

J is TRBJ2-3 and V is TRBV5-1, with no clear D. Trimming removed 0 bases at V and 3 bases at J, with 5 bases between. The CDR3 loop spans 13 amino acids. The germline V gene has CDR1 SGHRS and CDR2 YFSETQ. In DNA, the CDR3 is TGCGCCAGCAGCTTGGCGCGTACAGATACGCAGTATTTT. Protein sequence: CASSLARTDTQYF.

The chain uses TRBV6-1 and TRBJ1-6, with 10 bases fitting TRBD1. Trimming took 11 bases from V and 14 from J; bases not matched to a gene: 12. Germline lookup yields CDR1 MNHNS and CDR2 SASEGT. The CDR3 spans 13 residues. CDR3 residues: CASIPDRGQTLHF. Written as DNA, the CDR3 is TGTGCCTCAATCCCCGACAGGGGGCAAACCCTCCACTTT.

V and J are TRBV5-5 and TRBJ2-1; the match to TRBD2 covers 7 bases. The V gene end was trimmed by 2 bases and the J gene end by 0 bases; junction bases not matched to a gene: 5. Germline V gene sequence: CDR1 SGHKS, CDR2 YYEKEE (reference sequence). CDR3 length: 16 residues. The CDR3 sequence: CASSLGAGVSYNEQFF. The DNA for the CDR3 is TGTGCCAGCAGCTTAGGGGCGGGAGTCTCCTACAATGAGCAGTTCTTC.

The chain links TRBV29-1 to TRBJ2-7, with 8 bases aligning to TRBD1. Germline loops: CDR1 SQVTM, CDR2 ANQGSEA. The CDR3 length is 11 residues. The V gene end was trimmed by 7 bases and the J gene end by 6 bases; junction bases not matched to a gene: 5. The DNA of the CDR3 is TGCAGCGCCGGACAGGGAAGCGAGCAGTACTTC. Protein: CSAGQGSEQYF.

This chain uses TRBV2 with TRBJ1-1, with D perhaps matching TRBD1 (6 bases). Germline V lookup: CDR1 SNHLY, CDR2 FYNNEI. The CDR3 is made up of 12 amino acids. The V end lost 6 bases, the J end lost 8 bases, and 13 bases lay between the germline ends. The CDR3 here is CASRAGTNEAFF. The CDR3 DNA reads as TGTGCCAGCAGGGCCGGGACAAACGAAGCTTTCTTT.

This clone was seen only a few times. The V gene is TRBV27, the J gene TRBJ1-5; D remains ambiguous. This CDR3 comprises 14 residues. The V gene lost 4 bases and the J gene lost 6 bases, with 13 bases spanning the gap. Germline V gene lookup returns CDR1 MNHEY and CDR2 SMNVEV (reference sequence). The CDR3 coding sequence is TGTGCCAGCAGTTCGGCGGGGATAGGTCAGCCCCAGCATTTT. As protein: CASSSAGIGQPQHF.

The chain recombines TRBV2 with TRBJ1-6; tentative D call: TRBD1 (5 bases). The length of the CDR3 is 15 residues. Trimming removed 7 bases from V and 0 bases from J, with 10 bases in between. Looked up from germline, CDR1 is SNHLY and CDR2 is FYNNEI. The CDR3 protein is CASIDSISYNSPLHF. CDR3 DNA sequence: TGTGCCAGCATCGACAGCATCTCCTATAATTCACCCCTCCACTTT.

The chain recombines TRBV15 with TRBJ2-2, with 7 bases that match TRBD2. Germline CDR1 LNHNV, CDR2 YYDKDF (reference sequence). The CDR3 is made up of 15 amino acids. The J segment lost 6 bases and the V segment lost 0 bases, leaving 4 bases of the junction unmatched. In DNA, the CDR3 is TGTGCCACCAGCAGAGATAAGGGAGGGGCCGGGGAGCTGTTTTTT. This encodes CATSRDKGGAGELFF. Drawing the rest from reference TRBV15 and TRBJ2-2, the complete variable domain is DAMVIQNPRYQVTQFGKPVTLSCSQTLNHNVMYWYQQKSSQAPKLLFHYYDKDFNNEADTPDNFQSRRPNTSFCFLDIRSPGLGDTAMYLCATSRDKGGAGELFFGEGSRLTVL.

The chain recombines TRBV2 with TRBJ1-1; a weak D match, TRBD1 (5 bases). V lost 6 bases, J lost 11 bases, and 22 bases lay in between. Germline CDR1 reads SNHLY; CDR2 reads FYNNEI. CDR3 length: 14 amino acids. The chain's CDR3 is CASRAGTSGGAAFF. The CDR3 coding sequence is TGTGCCAGCAGAGCCGGGACCTCAGGCGGGGCTGCTTTCTTT.

The rearrangement links TRBV5-1 to TRBJ1-3; 7 bases line up with TRBD1. Germline assignment: CDR1 SGHRS and CDR2 YFSETQ. V shed 5 bases and J 2 bases; nucleotides not matched to a gene: 7. This CDR3 contains 15 residues. CDR3 region: CASRPNRGAGNTIYF. The CDR3 DNA reads as TGCGCCAGCAGGCCGAACAGGGGCGCTGGAAACACCATATATTTT.

This clone was counted once. The chain recombines TRBV29-1 with TRBJ2-3; 8 nucleotides line up with TRBD2. Germline CDR1 SQVTM, CDR2 ANQGSEA. This CDR3 has 12 amino acids. J gave up 3 bases and V 8 bases, and 4 bases lay outside the gene matches. CDR3 coding DNA: TGCAGCCACCGGGGGGGGACAGATACGCAGTATTTT. It is translated as CSHRGGTDTQYF.

V usage is TRBV11-3 and J usage is TRBJ2-3, with a possible D match to TRBD2 (6 bases). CDR3 size: 15 residues. The V end lost 1 base, the J end lost 6 bases, and 14 bases lay between the germline ends. CDR1 SGHNT and CDR2 YENEEA come from the germline V gene. CDR3 DNA: TGTGCCAGCAGCTTAGGTGGGAGGATCAGGGATACGCAGTATTTT. Its protein is CASSLGGRIRDTQYF. The whole variable domain, remainder taken from reference TRBV11-3 and TRBJ2-3, is EAGVVQSPRYKIIEKKQPVAFWCNPISGHNTLYWYLQNLGQGPELLIRYENEEAVDDSQLPKDRFSAERLKGVDSTLKIQPAELGDSAVYLCASSLGGRIRDTQYFGPGTRLTVL.

This rearrangement joins TRBV19 to TRBJ2-1, with D maybe TRBD1 (6 bases). The CDR3 extends over 13 amino acids. CDR1 is LNHDA, CDR2 SQIVND, per germline (reference sequence). Trimming took 4 bases from V and 4 from J, leaving 8 bases between them. The CDR3: CASSKDSYNEQFF. DNA for the CDR3: TGTGCCAGTAGTAAGGACAGTTACAATGAGCAGTTCTTC.

The rearrangement joins TRBV19 to TRBJ2-7; D is unresolved. Trimming took off 4 bases at V and 6 bases at J, with 7 bases between the two ends. Germline lookup yields CDR1 LNHDA and CDR2 SQIVND (reference sequence). The CDR3 sequence is 11 residues long. CDR3 protein: CASSNTGEQYF. The CDR3 coding sequence is TGTGCCAGTAGTAATACTGGCGAGCAGTACTTC.

The CDR3 loop is CASSLWDSNSGNTIYF. In DNA form, the CDR3 reads TGTGCCAGCAGTTTATGGGACAGCAACTCTGGAAACACCATATATTTT. V is TRBV28 and J is TRBJ1-3; a weak D match, TRBD1 (6 bases). Per the germline V gene, CDR1 is MDHEN and CDR2 is SYDVKM. V lost 0 bases, J lost 0 bases, and 9 bases lay in between. The CDR3 is 16 residues long.

The V call is TRBV5-4, the J call TRBJ2-3; the match to TRBD1 covers 9 bases. Germline CDR1 is SGHNT and CDR2 is YYREEE (reference sequence). The junction had 0 bases not matched to a gene; V was cut back by 0 bases and J by 1 base. This CDR3 contains 15 residues. The CDR3 bases are TGTGCCAGCAGCTTGGGACAGGGGGGCACAGATACGCAGTATTTT. It is translated as CASSLGQGGTDTQYF. The full variable domain, completed using reference TRBV5-4 and TRBJ2-3, is ETGVTQSPTHLIKTRGQQVTLRCSSQSGHNTVSWYQQALGQGPQFIFQYYREEENGRGNFPPRFSGLQFPNYSSELNVNALELDDSALYLCASSLGQGGTDTQYFGPGTRLTVL.